This T cell receptor (beta chain) was identified during a study of early T cells in non-severe SARS-CoV-2 infection. In the study overall: Bulk RNA isolated from unsorted whole blood underwent sequencing; chains were not paired.

Findings and limits, study-wide: CD4 and private specificities were missed by VDJdb matching, which favored anti-spike CD8 responses.

Individually, cDNA molecules had unique molecular identifiers attached to them. MiXCR, run by TCRdb on the 5' RACE reads, gives a single entry per CDR3 protein. Of roughly 35,000 distinct CDR3 sequences in the sample, less than 8.5% are singletons; the top ten hold just over 4%. V was shortened by 4 bases and J by 3 bases, with 8 bases between the two germline ends. Germline CDR1 is SGHKS and CDR2 is YYEKEE (reference sequence). This CDR3 contains 12 residues. In its sample, this clonotype was seen a few times. No antigen is known for it. This chain joins TRBV5-5 and TRBJ2-7, with D uncertain. This sequence was found in an adult who was a healthcare worker with PCR-confirmed SARS-CoV-2 infection or an uninfected control (not recorded which). Sequencing input: whole blood. CDR3 loop: CASSQDRYEQYF. Here the CDR3 DNA reads TGTGCCAGCAGCCAAGACCGCTACGAGCAGTACTTC.